Shown below are 25 T cell receptor beta chains from a single sample sequenced in a study of cytomegalovirus exposure and HLA in healthy donors. PCR primers comprised 60 Vbeta and 13 Jbeta primers. TCRdb keeps only in-frame clones here, not all; method: immunoSEQ multiplex PCR. The sample has 75,000 to 90,000 clones, about 77% seen once. The source material was PBMCs. The source is a man between 60 and 75 years old in good health and CMV-seronegative.

CDR3 loop: CASSRGGEGDNEQFF. The DNA of the CDR3 is TGTGCCAGCAGCCGGGGGGGAGAAGGGGACAATGAGCAGTTCTTC. The rearrangement uses TRBV7-8 and TRBJ2-1; 8 nucleotides line up with TRBD2. J gave up 5 bases and V 5 bases, and 8 bases lay outside the gene matches. This CDR3 region has 15 residues. The germline CDR1 and CDR2 sequences are SGHVS and FQNEAQ.

The chain combines TRBV2 with TRBJ2-1, with 7 positions matching TRBD1. Germline V gives CDR1 SNHLY, CDR2 FYNNEI. CDR3 length: 13 residues. The V gene end was trimmed by 6 bases and the J gene end by 8 bases; junction bases not matched to a gene: 7. CDR3 nucleotide sequence: TGTGCCAGCAGCGACCAGACAGGGCATGAGCAGTTCTTC. This codes for CASSDQTGHEQFF.

CDR3 in amino acids: CASSQWSGSGGYTF. CDR3 bases: TGCGCCAGCAGCCAATGGTCTGGGAGTGGGGGCTACACCTTC. V usage is TRBV4-1 and J usage is TRBJ1-2; D gene uncertain. Trimming took 2 bases from V and 8 from J, leaving 15 bases between them. From germline, CDR1 is MGHRA and CDR2 YSYEKL. The CDR3 spans 14 residues.

The chain recombines TRBV5-4 with TRBJ2-1, with D perhaps TRBD1 (5 bases). CDR3 length equals 15 residues. Germline V gene sequence: CDR1 SGHNT, CDR2 YYREEE (reference sequence). V lost 0 bases, J lost 2 bases, and 9 bases lay in between. The CDR3 reads CASSLGQTPYNEQFF. CDR3 DNA sequence: TGTGCCAGCAGCTTGGGACAGACCCCCTACAATGAGCAGTTCTTC. The full variable domain, completed using reference TRBV5-4 and TRBJ2-1, is ETGVTQSPTHLIKTRGQQVTLRCSSQSGHNTVSWYQQALGQGPQFIFQYYREEENGRGNFPPRFSGLQFPNYSSELNVNALELDDSALYLCASSLGQTPYNEQFFGPGTRLTVL.

The chain recombines TRBV6-5 with TRBJ2-7, with a possible D match to TRBD1 (8 bases). Germline values: CDR1 MNHEY, CDR2 SVGAGI. CDR3 size: 15 residues. The V gene lost 2 bases and the J gene lost 4 bases, with 15 bases spanning the gap. The CDR3 DNA is TGTGCCAGCAGTTACAGCGGACAGGGAGGGTACGAGCAGTACTTC. Its protein is CASSYSGQGGYEQYF.

The V gene is TRBV12-5, the J gene TRBJ1-4, with D uncertain. V shed 4 bases and J shed 7 bases, with 7 bases lying between them. The CDR3 is 12 residues long. Germline V gene sequence: CDR1 LGHNT, CDR2 FRNRAP. Written as DNA, the CDR3 is TGTGCTAGTGGTTGGAACAGTGAAAAACTGTTTTTT. As protein: CASGWNSEKLFF.

The CDR3 sequence: CASSLVGGGRDEQYF. For the CDR3, the DNA is TGTGCCAGCAGCTTAGTGGGGGGAGGTCGGGACGAGCAGTACTTC. The chain carries TRBV7-8 and TRBJ2-7, with D possibly matching TRBD2 (6 bases). The V and J ends lost 1 base and 5 bases respectively, with 15 bases between them. The CDR3 runs to 15 residues. The germline CDR1 and CDR2 sequences are SGHVS and FQNEAQ.

This chain joins TRBV19 and TRBJ2-1, with D perhaps matching TRBD2 (7 bases). The CDR3 is 14 residues long. V was shortened by 10 bases and J by 4 bases, with 17 bases between the two germline ends. Germline lookup yields CDR1 LNHDA and CDR2 SQIVND (reference sequence). The CDR3 reads CATGGGLLYNEQFF. The CDR3 nucleotides are TGTGCCACTGGGGGGGGCCTCCTATACAATGAGCAGTTCTTC.

The chain combines TRBV9 with TRBJ1-3, with D unclear. This CDR3 is 14 amino acids long. Between the trimmed V and J ends, which lost 0 bases and 1 base, there was a span of 5 bases. CDR1 SGDLS and CDR2 YYNGEE come from the germline V gene. The CDR3 protein is CASSVDWSGNTIYF. The CDR3 DNA reads TGTGCCAGCAGCGTAGACTGGTCTGGAAACACCATATATTTT.

The chain combines TRBV12-5 with TRBJ2-2; 15 nucleotides align to TRBD2. V lost 6 bases, J lost 7 bases, and 9 bases stayed unmatched. Germline-derived CDR1 and CDR2 are LGHNT and FRNRAP. CDR3 size: 17 residues. The CDR3 region is CASGPGLAGGPSGELFF. The CDR3 DNA sequence: TGTGCTAGTGGGCCTGGACTAGCGGGGGGGCCTAGCGGGGAGCTGTTTTTT. Complete variable domain (other parts from reference TRBV12-5 and TRBJ2-2): DARVTQTPRHKVTEMGQEVTMRCQPILGHNTVFWYRQTMMQGLELLAYFRNRAPLDDSGMPKDRFSAEMPDATLATLKIQPSEPRDSAVYFCASGPGLAGGPSGELFFGEGSRLTVL.

This clone was seen more than once but under ten times. The chain carries TRBV30 and TRBJ2-6, with 9 bases aligning to TRBD1. CDR1 is GTSNPN, CDR2 SVGIG, per germline (reference sequence). The CDR3 has 16 amino acids. V was clipped by 7 bases and J by 3 bases; unmatched bases: 10. The CDR3 DNA is TGTGCCTTGGGGGACAGGGTGATCCGTGGGGCCAACGTCCTGACTTTC. It translates to CALGDRVIRGANVLTF. The whole variable domain, remainder taken from reference TRBV30 and TRBJ2-6, is SQTIHQWPATLVQPVGSPLSLECTVEGTSNPNLYWYRQAAGRGLQLLFYSVGIGQISSEVPQNLSASRPQDRQFILSSKKLLLSDSGFYLCALGDRVIRGANVLTFGAGSRLTVL.

The chain is built from TRBV7-2 and TRBJ1-6; D may be TRBD1 (5 bases). The CDR3 sequence is 15 residues long. Germline-derived CDR1 and CDR2 are SGHTA and FQGNSA. The germline V and J ends were trimmed by 4 bases and 10 bases, with 17 bases remaining between them. The CDR3 is CASSSGRVNGSPLHF. The CDR3 DNA follows: TGTGCCAGCAGCTCTGGCAGGGTTAATGGGTCACCCCTCCACTTT.

The rearrangement links TRBV30 to TRBJ2-4, with D possibly being TRBD1 (5 bases). The CDR3 contains 14 residues. Trimming stripped 7 bases from V and 0 bases from J, with 13 bases between. Per the germline V gene, CDR1 is GTSNPN and CDR2 is SVGIG (reference sequence). In DNA, the CDR3 is TGTGCCTCGACAGTGCATCTAGCCAAAAACATTCAGTACTTC. Translated: CASTVHLAKNIQYF.

This chain links TRBV2 with TRBJ1-5; a possible D gene is TRBD1 (6 bases). V gave up 5 bases and J gave up 0 bases, with 8 bases separating them. CDR1 SNHLY and CDR2 FYNNEI come from the germline V gene. The CDR3 totals 14 residues. CDR3: CASSYRASNQPQHF. The CDR3 bases are TGTGCCAGCAGTTACAGGGCTAGCAATCAGCCCCAGCATTTT.

The chain links TRBV7-3 to TRBJ1-2; TRBD1 aligns across 8 bases. J was trimmed by 8 bases and V by 5 bases; bases with no gene match: 10. The CDR3 length is 14 residues. Germline V gives CDR1 SGHTA, CDR2 FQGTGA. CDR3 sequence reads: CASSPNGQGPGYTF. The CDR3 nucleotides read TGTGCCAGCAGCCCAAACGGACAGGGTCCCGGCTACACCTTC.

The V gene is TRBV2, the J gene TRBJ2-7, with 11 bases that match TRBD1. This CDR3 is built from 12 residues. Looked up from germline, CDR1 is SNHLY and CDR2 is FYNNEI. Trimming cost V 8 bases and J 10 bases; bases outside gene matches: 7. CDR3 sequence reads: CASHRDRGSQYF. The DNA of the CDR3 is TGTGCCAGCCACCGGGACAGGGGGTCCCAGTACTTC.

The chain combines TRBV6-5 with TRBJ1-5; D gene uncertain. The V end was cut by 0 bases, the J end by 0 bases, with 9 bases between. The length of the CDR3 is 16 residues. CDR1 is MNHEY, CDR2 SVGAGI, per germline. The CDR3 DNA follows: TGTGCCAGCAGTTACTCGTGGGCGTATAGCAATCAGCCCCAGCATTTT. It translates to CASSYSWAYSNQPQHF.

The V gene is TRBV4-1, the J gene TRBJ1-1; 11 bases fit TRBD1. Germline CDR1 reads MGHRA; CDR2 reads YSYEKL. The CDR3 loop spans 15 amino acids. The J segment lost 8 bases and the V segment lost 3 bases, leaving 8 bases of the junction unmatched. The CDR3: CASSHPGTGGLEAFF. CDR3 DNA: TGCGCCAGCAGCCACCCCGGGACAGGGGGGCTCGAAGCTTTCTTT.

The chain employs TRBV7-9 and TRBJ2-3; 9 nucleotides align to TRBD2. V was clipped by 11 bases and J by 4 bases; unmatched bases: 10. CDR1 and CDR2 (germline): SEHNR, FQNEAQ (reference sequence). This CDR3 comprises 14 residues. The CDR3 nucleotides are TGTGCCGGAACCGGGACTAGCATCCCAGATACGCAGTATTTT. Protein product: CAGTGTSIPDTQYF.

This chain uses TRBV19 with TRBJ2-1, with 7 bases lining up with TRBD2. V lost 4 bases to trimming and J lost 2 bases; unmatched junction nucleotides: 2. Germline V gene data show CDR1 as LNHDA and CDR2 as SQIVND (reference sequence). The CDR3 length is 14 residues. CDR3 amino acids: CASSRGGTYNEQFF. The CDR3 DNA reads TGTGCCAGTAGTAGGGGGGGAACCTACAATGAGCAGTTCTTC.

The count of this clone is one. This chain connects TRBV2 to TRBJ2-7; D call uncertain. The CDR3 length is 10 residues. Germline values: CDR1 SNHLY, CDR2 FYNNEI. Trimming stripped 6 bases from V and 2 bases from J, with 2 bases between. CDR3 nucleotides: TGTGCCAGCAGCGCCTACGAGCAGTACTTC. It specifies CASSAYEQYF.

This clone occurred a few times. The rearrangement joins TRBV5-1 to TRBJ2-7; 10 bases line up with TRBD2. J was trimmed by 3 bases and V by 4 bases; bases with no gene match: 4. Germline V gives CDR1 SGHRS, CDR2 YFSETQ. The CDR3 spans 14 residues. The CDR3 region has the DNA TGCGCCAGCAGCATGGGACTAGCGTTCTACGAGCAGTACTTC. This encodes CASSMGLAFYEQYF.

This clone occurred a few times. The chain recombines TRBV15 with TRBJ1-4; TRBD1 aligns across 7 bases. CDR1 and CDR2 from the germline V gene are LNHNV and YYDKDF (reference sequence). After removal of 3 bases from V and 4 bases from J, the junction contained 8 bases not matched to a gene. CDR3 length: 16 amino acids. CDR3 amino acids: CATSREGARYNEKLFF. The CDR3 DNA reads as TGTGCCACCAGCAGGGAGGGGGCCCGTTATAATGAAAAACTGTTTTTT.

The DNA of the CDR3 is TGTGCCAGTAGTTCCGGGACAGCTAACTATGGCTACACCTTC. Residues: CASSSGTANYGYTF. This chain joins TRBV19 and TRBJ1-2; 7 nucleotides match TRBD1. V gave up 5 bases and J gave up 0 bases; unmatched junction bases: 3. Germline CDR1 LNHDA, CDR2 SQIVND (reference sequence). CDR3 size: 14 residues.

The chain recombines TRBV6-5 with TRBJ1-2, with 9 bases aligning to TRBD1. From germline, CDR1 is MNHEY and CDR2 SVGAGI. The V and J ends lost 7 bases and 2 bases, in that order; junction bases with no gene match: 5. CDR3 size: 14 residues. The CDR3 here is CASTNRGPNYGYTF. The DNA for the CDR3 is TGTGCCAGCACTAACAGGGGGCCAAACTATGGCTACACCTTC.